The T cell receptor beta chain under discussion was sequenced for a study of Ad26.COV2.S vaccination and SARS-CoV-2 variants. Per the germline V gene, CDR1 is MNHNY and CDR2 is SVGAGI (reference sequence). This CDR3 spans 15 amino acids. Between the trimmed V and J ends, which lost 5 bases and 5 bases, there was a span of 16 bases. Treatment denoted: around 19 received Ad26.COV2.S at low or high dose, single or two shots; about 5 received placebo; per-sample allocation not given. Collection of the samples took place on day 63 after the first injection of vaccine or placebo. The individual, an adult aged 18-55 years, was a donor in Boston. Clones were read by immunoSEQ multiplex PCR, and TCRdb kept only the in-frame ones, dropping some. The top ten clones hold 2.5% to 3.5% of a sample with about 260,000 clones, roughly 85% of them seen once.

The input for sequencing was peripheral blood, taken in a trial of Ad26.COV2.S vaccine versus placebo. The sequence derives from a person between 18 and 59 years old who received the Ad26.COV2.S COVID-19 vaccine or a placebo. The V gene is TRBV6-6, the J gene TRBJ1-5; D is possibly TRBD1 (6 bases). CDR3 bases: TGTGCCAGCAGTCCGACGGGGGGGCTCGATCAGCCCCAGCATTTT. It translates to CASSPTGGLDQPQHF.